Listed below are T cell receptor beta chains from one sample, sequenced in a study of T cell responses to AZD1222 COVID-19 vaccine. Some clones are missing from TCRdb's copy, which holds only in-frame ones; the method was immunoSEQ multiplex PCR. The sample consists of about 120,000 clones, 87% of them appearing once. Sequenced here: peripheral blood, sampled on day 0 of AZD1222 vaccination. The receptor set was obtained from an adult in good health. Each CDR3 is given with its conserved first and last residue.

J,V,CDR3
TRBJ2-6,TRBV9,CASSDKGGFGANVLTF
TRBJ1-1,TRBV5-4,CASSLAGQGVTEAFF
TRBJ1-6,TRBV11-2,CASSFGGRPNNSPLHF
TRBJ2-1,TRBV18,CASSPQRRGLAAEQFF
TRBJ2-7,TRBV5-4,CASSPGQVASYEQYF
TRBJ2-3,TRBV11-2,CASSPGLAGGPSTDTQYF
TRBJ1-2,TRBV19,CAVRDRGTYGYTF
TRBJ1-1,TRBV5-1,CASSMGTAENTEAFF
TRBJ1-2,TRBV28,CASSSWTGESNYGYTF
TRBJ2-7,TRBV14,CASSQLNRPAGGSYEQYF
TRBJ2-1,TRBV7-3,CASSPSAGGYNEQFF
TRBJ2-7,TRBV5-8,CASSSVLASGRRYEQYF
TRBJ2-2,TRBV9,CASSVGEGATGELFF
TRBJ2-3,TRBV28,CASRPIEAGATDTQYF
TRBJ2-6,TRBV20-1,CSASTGATSSGANVLTF
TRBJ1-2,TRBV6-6,CAVGSGEKNGYTF
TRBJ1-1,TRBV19,CASSMGGATEAFF
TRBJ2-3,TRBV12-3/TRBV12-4,CASSFIRTDTQYF
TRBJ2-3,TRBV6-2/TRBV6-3,CASSYAGARDTQYF
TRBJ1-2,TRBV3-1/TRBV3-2,CASSQLYGYTF
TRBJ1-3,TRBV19,CASSPEFGNTIYF
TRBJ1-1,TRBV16,CASSRIGTGRPEAFF
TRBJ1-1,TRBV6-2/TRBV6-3,CASSYEGNTEAFF
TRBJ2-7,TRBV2,CASLGRETYEQYF
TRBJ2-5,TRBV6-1,CASSEGPKETQYF
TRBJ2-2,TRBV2,CASSEDRAGGELFF
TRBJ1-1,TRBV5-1,CASSITGGGTEAFF
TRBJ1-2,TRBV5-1,CASSPREQGAPYRGYTF
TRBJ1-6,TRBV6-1,CASSEGTGALISPLHF
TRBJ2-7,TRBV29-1,CSVEGTSGSYEQYF
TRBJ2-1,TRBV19,CASRLDRAAYNEQFF
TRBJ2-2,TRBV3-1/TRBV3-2,CASSWSTGELFF
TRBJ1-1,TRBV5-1,CASSPGVETEAFF